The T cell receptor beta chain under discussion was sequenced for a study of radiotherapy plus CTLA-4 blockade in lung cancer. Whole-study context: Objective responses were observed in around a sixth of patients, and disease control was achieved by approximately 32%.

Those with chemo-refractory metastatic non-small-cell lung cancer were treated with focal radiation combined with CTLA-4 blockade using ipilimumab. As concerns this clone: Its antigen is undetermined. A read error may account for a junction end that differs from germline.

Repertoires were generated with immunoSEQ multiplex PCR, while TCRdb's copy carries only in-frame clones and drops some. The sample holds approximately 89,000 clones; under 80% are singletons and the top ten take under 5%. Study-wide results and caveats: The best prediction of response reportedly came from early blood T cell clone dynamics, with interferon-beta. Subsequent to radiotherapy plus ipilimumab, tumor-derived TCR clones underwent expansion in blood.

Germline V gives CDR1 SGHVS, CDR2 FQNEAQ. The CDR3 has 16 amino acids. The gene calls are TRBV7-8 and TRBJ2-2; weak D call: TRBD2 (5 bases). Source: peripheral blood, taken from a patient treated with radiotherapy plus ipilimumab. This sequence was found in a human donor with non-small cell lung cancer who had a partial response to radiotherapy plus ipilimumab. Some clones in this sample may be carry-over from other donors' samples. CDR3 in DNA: TGTGCCAGCAACTTAGGAAGTGGGGTCGGGGCCGGGGAGCTGTTTTTT. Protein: CASNLGSGVGAGELFF.